The present entry profiles one TCR beta chain with its context. Its antigen is still unknown. No base quality values were provided; no much bigger clone lies one nucleotide off. These data are taken from a study of lymphopenia after photon versus proton radiotherapy (dated by TCRdb to about 2019). Some background on the complete study: Photon and proton radiation therapy were compared by the study for their immunological effects in patients with gastrointestinal tumors who developed high-grade lymphopenia. The cohort comprised 20 or so patients with gastrointestinal tumors who received either photon or proton therapy and then developed lymphopenia. The goal of the study was to characterize the differences between the two radiation modalities in how they affect the immune system.

The investigation overall reported the following: Proton-treated patients stayed relatively stable during treatment, while photon-treated patients lost naive T cells and TCR diversity and gained effector/memory populations. The survival association was assessed only in patients who died, and the authors presented better survival with proton therapy as a possibility rather than a demonstrated result. After the lymphocyte count nadir, photon-treated repertoires showed oligoclonal expansion, especially of CD8+ Temra cells, which drove the drop in diversity. Among patients across the cohort who died, overall survival time showed an inverse correlation with a larger post-nadir drop in TCR diversity.

The junction shows trimming of 1 base on V and 5 bases on J, and the gene matches do not reach 11 bases of it. Spanning cysteine to phenylalanine, the CDR3 consists of 17 amino acids. Just CDR3 DNA is preserved here, 51 bases in frame from base 1. CDR1 SGHRS and CDR2 YFSETQ were looked up in the germline V gene. The library was built by means of the immunoSEQ multiplex PCR assay. T cell repertoires were profiled with deep sequencing of rearranged TCR beta loci together with multiparametric flow cytometry. This immuneACCESS table, as held by TCRdb, lists in-frame sequences with V and J called but not all clones. Of the missing ones, under half trace to an unresolved V gene in checked studies; the others have no known cause. For this sample there are 25,000 or so clones; about 85% appear just once. The ten largest clones take up roughly 5.2% of the sample.

The sequence was obtained from a man aged 25 to 40 with gastric cancer. Rearrangement joined TRBV5-1 to TRBJ2-7; TRBD2 agrees with 11 junctional bases. Sequenced material: peripheral blood, taken from a patient treated with photon-based radiotherapy. The DNA sequence is given as TGCGCCAGCAGCTTGCGATATAGGACTAGCGGGTACGACGAGCAGTACTTC. Translated, this is CASSLRYRTSGYDEQYF.